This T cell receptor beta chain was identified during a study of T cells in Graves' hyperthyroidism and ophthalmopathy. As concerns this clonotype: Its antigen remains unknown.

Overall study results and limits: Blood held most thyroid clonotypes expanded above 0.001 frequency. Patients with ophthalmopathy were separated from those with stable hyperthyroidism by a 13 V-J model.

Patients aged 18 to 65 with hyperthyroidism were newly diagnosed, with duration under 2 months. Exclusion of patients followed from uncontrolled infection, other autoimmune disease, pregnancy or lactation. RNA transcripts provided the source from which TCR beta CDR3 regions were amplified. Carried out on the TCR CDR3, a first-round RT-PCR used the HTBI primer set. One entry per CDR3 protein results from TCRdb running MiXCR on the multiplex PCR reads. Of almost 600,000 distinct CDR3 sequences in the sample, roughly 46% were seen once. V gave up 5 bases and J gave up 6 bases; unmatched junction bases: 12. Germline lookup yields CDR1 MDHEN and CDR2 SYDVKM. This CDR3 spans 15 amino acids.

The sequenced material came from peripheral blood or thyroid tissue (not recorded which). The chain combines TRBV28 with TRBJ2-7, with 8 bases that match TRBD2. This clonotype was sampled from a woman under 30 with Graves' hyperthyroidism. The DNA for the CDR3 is TGTGCCAGCAGTCGACCCGGAGCGGGAGCTCTCGAGCAGTACTTC. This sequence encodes CASSRPGAGALEQYF.